This T cell receptor beta chain derives from a study of blood T cell repertoires in COVID-19. Across the whole study: Acute and convalescent COVID-19 samples came from the United States, Italy and Spain. T cells, B-cell-depleted T cells, or PBMCs provided the cDNA or gDNA that served as material.

Trimming cost V 6 bases and J 0 bases; bases outside gene matches: 13. The germline gives CDR1 SGHNT, CDR2 YENEEA. CDR3 length: 18 residues. Per the study methods: Estimates of nucleated cell counts were drawn from the amplification of reference gene primers. Assay: immunoSEQ multiplex PCR; the TCRdb copy retains only in-frame clones and omits some. V and J calls and clone size are copied from that table; D and trimming were computed from the DNA. The sample lists around 120,000 clones; 75% to 90% were seen once. Sequences were obtained from peripheral blood. The rearrangement joins TRBV11-3 to TRBJ1-3; 8 bases agree with TRBD1. The clonotype originates from a woman between 65 and 79 years old with acute or convalescent COVID-19. The CDR3 DNA follows: TGTGCCAGCAGTTTTGGACAGGGACGAGTATACTCTGGAAACACCATATATTTT. Translated: CASSFGQGRVYSGNTIYF.